The 10 T cell receptor beta chains listed next were all sequenced from one sample in a study of vaccination effects on CD4 cells after COVID-19. Some clones are missing from TCRdb's copy, which holds only in-frame ones; the method was immunoSEQ multiplex PCR. The profile shows about 22,000 clones, around 72% of them singletons. Which antigens these TCRs recognize remains unknown. Peptide-pool stimulation followed by sequencing identified expanded antigen-specific CD4+ clonotypes in the ViraFEST assay. Subsequent to a culture period of 10 days, CD4+ T cells were isolated. The source was CD4+ T cells from PBMCs cultured with HCoV-229E spike peptides, collected before COVID-19 vaccination. The receptors stem from a human donor who received a COVID-19 vaccine.

This clone came up once. The chain combines TRBV5-4 with TRBJ2-6; D uncertain. Germline CDR1 reads SGHNT; CDR2 reads YYREEE (reference sequence). The CDR3 length is 16 residues. Trimming cost V 3 bases and J 1 base, with 11 bases left between them. CDR3 bases: TGTGCCAGCAGCTCACCTCTGGGGTCTGGGGCCAACGTCCTGACTTTC. As protein: CASSSPLGSGANVLTF.

The chain employs TRBV5-1 and TRBJ2-7, with D possibly matching TRBD1 (5 bases). CDR3 length: 14 residues. Trimming cost V 4 bases and J 1 base, with 12 bases left between them. The germline gives CDR1 SGHRS, CDR2 YFSETQ. CDR3 residues: CASSLKTVSYEQYF. In nucleotides, the CDR3 is TGCGCCAGCAGCCTAAAGACAGTATCCTACGAGCAGTACTTC.

This rearrangement joins TRBV10-2 to TRBJ2-2; possible D gene TRBD1, 6 bases. The germline V gene encodes CDR1 WSHSY and CDR2 SAAADI. The CDR3 is 13 residues long. V dropped 3 bases and J dropped 4 bases, with 6 bases sitting between them. Here the CDR3 DNA reads TGCGCCAGCAGTGAACAGGGCACCGGGGAGCTGTTTTTT. As protein: CASSEQGTGELFF.

The CDR3 region has the DNA TGTGCCAGCAGCTTGGACGGCTACCTCTTCTCTGGAAACACCATATATTTT. This sequence encodes CASSLDGYLFSGNTIYF. This sequence joins TRBV5-4 and TRBJ1-3, with D unclear. Germline V lookup: CDR1 SGHNT, CDR2 YYREEE (reference sequence). The germline V and J ends were trimmed by 0 bases and 0 bases, with 13 bases remaining between them. The CDR3 extends over 17 amino acids. Complete variable domain (other parts from reference TRBV5-4 and TRBJ1-3): ETGVTQSPTHLIKTRGQQVTLRCSSQSGHNTVSWYQQALGQGPQFIFQYYREEENGRGNFPPRFSGLQFPNYSSELNVNALELDDSALYLCASSLDGYLFSGNTIYFGEGSWLTVV.

The genes are TRBV5-6 and TRBJ1-4; perhaps TRBD1 as D (5 bases). The CDR3 contains 15 residues. V was shortened by 4 bases and J by 5 bases, with 15 bases between the two germline ends. Germline V CDR1 and CDR2: SGHDT, YYEEEE. The CDR3 sequence is CASSGGEGLNEKLFF. The CDR3 DNA follows: TGTGCCAGCAGCGGAGGGGAGGGTCTAAATGAAAAACTGTTTTTT. The whole variable domain, filled in from reference TRBV5-6 and TRBJ1-4, reads DAGVTQSPTHLIKTRGQQVTLRCSPKSGHDTVSWYQQALGQGPQFIFQYYEEEERQRGNFPDRFSGHQFPNYSSELNVNALLLGDSALYLCASSGGEGLNEKLFFGSGTQLSVL.

The J gene is TRBJ1-3, the V gene TRBV5-1; D is ambiguous. V was clipped by 4 bases and J by 2 bases, with 7 bases between them. The CDR3 extends over 13 amino acids. Germline V gene lookup returns CDR1 SGHRS and CDR2 YFSETQ. Here the CDR3 reads CASSDQTGNTIYF. The CDR3 DNA follows: TGCGCCAGCAGCGACCAAACTGGAAACACCATATATTTT.

The chain links TRBV7-9 to TRBJ1-2; 7 nucleotides agree with TRBD1. This CDR3 has 16 residues. V was pared by 5 bases and J by 3 bases, with 12 bases of the junction left unmatched. Germline values: CDR1 SEHNR, CDR2 FQNEAQ (reference sequence). The CDR3 loop is CASSVQRGRGDYGYTF. CDR3 DNA: TGTGCCAGCAGCGTTCAGCGTGGCAGGGGGGACTATGGCTACACCTTC.

The J gene is TRBJ2-5, the V gene TRBV7-8; D is unclear. Germline CDR1 reads SGHVS; CDR2 reads FQNEAQ. The CDR3 sequence is 14 residues long. Trimming pared 0 bases from V and 2 bases from J, leaving 7 bases between. The CDR3 DNA is TGTGCCAGCAGCTTAGCGGGCGCTCAAGAGACCCAGTACTTC. This codes for CASSLAGAQETQYF.

The chain has TRBV7-2 and TRBJ2-2; D is undetermined. This CDR3 contains 15 residues. V lost 1 base and J 0 bases, leaving 6 bases between the germline ends. Germline CDR1 and CDR2: SGHTA and FQGNSA. The CDR3 DNA follows: TGTGCCAGCAGCTTAGTTGGGGCGAACACCGGGGAGCTGTTTTTT. It yields the protein CASSLVGANTGELFF.

The chain uses TRBV30 and TRBJ2-3; unclear D gene. This CDR3 contains 13 residues. The V end lost 5 bases, the J end lost 6 bases, and 15 bases lay between the germline ends. Germline V gene lookup returns CDR1 GTSNPN and CDR2 SVGIG (reference sequence). In DNA, the CDR3 is TGTGCCTGGGGACGCCGCATCCGCGATACGCAGTATTTT. Translated, it gives CAWGRRIRDTQYF.